This T cell receptor beta chain comes out of a study of blood T cell repertoires in COVID-19. Background on the study: Researchers got acute and convalescent COVID-19 samples from the United States, Italy and Spain.

Clones were read by immunoSEQ multiplex PCR, and TCRdb kept only the in-frame ones, dropping some. The sample lists 88,000 or so clones, roughly 80% occurring once. V was pared by 5 bases and J by 3 bases, with 5 bases of the junction left unmatched. CDR3 size: 14 residues. Germline values: CDR1 SEHNR, CDR2 FQNEAQ (reference sequence). Sequenced material: peripheral blood. The sequence was obtained from a human donor in a cohort sampled during active COVID-19. The J gene is TRBJ2-7, the V gene TRBV7-9, with TRBD2 matching over 9 bases. The chain's CDR3 is CASSPLAGSYEQYF. The CDR3 DNA follows: TGTGCCAGCAGCCCCCTAGCGGGAAGCTACGAGCAGTACTTC.